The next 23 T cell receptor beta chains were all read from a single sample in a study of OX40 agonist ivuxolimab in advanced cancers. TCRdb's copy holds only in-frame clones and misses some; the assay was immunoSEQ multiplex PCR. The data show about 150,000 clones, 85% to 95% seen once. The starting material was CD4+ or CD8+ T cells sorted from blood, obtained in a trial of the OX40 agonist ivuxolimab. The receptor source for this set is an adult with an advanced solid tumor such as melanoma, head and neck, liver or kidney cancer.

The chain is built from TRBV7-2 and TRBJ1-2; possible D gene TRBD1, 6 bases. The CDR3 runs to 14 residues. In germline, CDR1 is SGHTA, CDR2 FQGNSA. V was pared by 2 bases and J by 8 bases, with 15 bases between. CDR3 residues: CASSLFGGPLGYTF. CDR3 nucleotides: TGTGCCAGCAGCTTATTCGGGGGGCCCTTAGGCTACACCTTC. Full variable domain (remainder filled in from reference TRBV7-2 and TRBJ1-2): GAGVSQSPSNKVTEKGKDVELRCDPISGHTALYWYRQSLGQGLEFLIYFQGNSAPDKSGLPSDRFSAERTGGSVSTLTIQRTQQEDSAVYLCASSLFGGPLGYTFGSGTRLTVV.

CDR3 nucleotide sequence: TGTGCCAGCAGCCTGGGGACCCGAAGCGGGGTCCCCCCGTCATCCGAGCAGTACTTC. As protein: CASSLGTRSGVPPSSEQYF. The rearrangement uses TRBV7-9 and TRBJ2-7; TRBD2 agrees at 7 bases. With V trimmed by 5 bases and J by 6 bases, 25 bases remained unmatched. CDR3 length equals 19 residues. Germline CDR1 and CDR2: SEHNR and FQNEAQ (reference sequence). Combining the CDR3 with reference TRBV7-9 and TRBJ2-7 gives the whole variable domain DTGVSQNPRHKITKRGQNVTFRCDPISEHNRLYWYRQTLGQGPEFLTYFQNEAQLEKSRLLSDRFSAERPKGSFSTLEIQRTEQGDSAMYLCASSLGTRSGVPPSSEQYFGPGTRLTVT.

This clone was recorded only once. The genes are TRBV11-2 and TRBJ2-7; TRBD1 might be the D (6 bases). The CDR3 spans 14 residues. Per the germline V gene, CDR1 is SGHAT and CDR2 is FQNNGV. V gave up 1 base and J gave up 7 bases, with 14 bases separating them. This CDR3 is CASSLATGSREQYF. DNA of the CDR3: TGTGCCAGCAGCTTAGCCACAGGGTCTCGGGAGCAGTACTTC.

The CDR3 spells CASSVGVEWGRAFF. For the CDR3, the DNA is TGCGCCAGCAGCGTTGGGGTGGAGTGGGGAAGGGCTTTCTTT. This chain uses TRBV5-1 with TRBJ1-1; D unclear. Trimming removed 4 bases at V and 11 bases at J, with 21 bases between. The CDR3 has 14 residues. In germline, CDR1 is SGHRS, CDR2 YFSETQ.

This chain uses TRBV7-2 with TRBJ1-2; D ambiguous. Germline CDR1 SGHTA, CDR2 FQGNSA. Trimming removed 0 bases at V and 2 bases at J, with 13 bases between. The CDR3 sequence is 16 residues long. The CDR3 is CASSLAVGQTNYGYTF. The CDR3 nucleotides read TGTGCCAGCAGCTTAGCGGTAGGGCAAACGAACTATGGCTACACCTTC.

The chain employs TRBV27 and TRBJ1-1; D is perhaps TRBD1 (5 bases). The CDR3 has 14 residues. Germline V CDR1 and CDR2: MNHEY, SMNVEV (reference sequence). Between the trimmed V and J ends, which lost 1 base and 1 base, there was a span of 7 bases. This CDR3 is CASSLFGGNTEAFF. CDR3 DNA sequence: TGTGCCAGCAGTTTATTTGGGGGGAACACTGAAGCTTTCTTT.

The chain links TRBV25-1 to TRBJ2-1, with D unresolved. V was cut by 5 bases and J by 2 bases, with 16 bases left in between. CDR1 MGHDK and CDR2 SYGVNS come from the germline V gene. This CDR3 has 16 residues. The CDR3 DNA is TGTGCCAGCAGTCCTCCAGGTCCCGGAACCTACAATGAGCAGTTCTTC. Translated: CASSPPGPGTYNEQFF.

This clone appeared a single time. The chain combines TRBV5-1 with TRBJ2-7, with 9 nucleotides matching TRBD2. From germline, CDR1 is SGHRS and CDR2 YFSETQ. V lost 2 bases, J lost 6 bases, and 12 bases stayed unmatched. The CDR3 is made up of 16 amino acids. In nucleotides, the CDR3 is TGCGCCAGCAGCTTACCTTCTAGCGGGACGGCCGCCGAGCAGTACTTC. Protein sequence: CASSLPSSGTAAEQYF. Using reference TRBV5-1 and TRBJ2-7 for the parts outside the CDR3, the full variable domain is KAGVTQTPRYLIKTRGQQVTLSCSPISGHRSVSWYQQTPGQGLQFLFEYFSETQRNKGNFPGRFSGRQFSNSRSEMNVSTLELGDSALYLCASSLPSSGTAAEQYFGPGTRLTVT.

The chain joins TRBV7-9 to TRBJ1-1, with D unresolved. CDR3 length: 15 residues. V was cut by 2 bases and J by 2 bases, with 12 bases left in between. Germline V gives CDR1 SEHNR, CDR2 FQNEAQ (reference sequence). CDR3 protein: CASSLSKLGNTEAFF. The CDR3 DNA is TGTGCCAGCAGCTTATCGAAATTAGGTAACACTGAAGCTTTCTTT.

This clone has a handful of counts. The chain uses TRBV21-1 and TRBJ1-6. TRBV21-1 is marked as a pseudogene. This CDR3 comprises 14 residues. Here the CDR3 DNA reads TGTGCCAGCAGCAAAATGGGCGGAGATTCACCCCTCCACTTT. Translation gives CASSKMGGDSPLHF.

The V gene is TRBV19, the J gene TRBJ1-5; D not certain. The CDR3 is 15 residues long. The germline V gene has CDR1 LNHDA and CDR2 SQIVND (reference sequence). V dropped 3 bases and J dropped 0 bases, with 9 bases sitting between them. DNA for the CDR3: TGTGCCAGTAGTATGAGAGGGCCTAGCAATCAGCCCCAGCATTTT. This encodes CASSMRGPSNQPQHF.

CDR3 sequence (DNA): TGCGCCAGCAGCTCCATGGTCGCCCACGAGCAGTACTTC. Encoded protein: CASSSMVAHEQYF. J is TRBJ2-7 and V is TRBV5-1; D is undetermined. V lost 3 bases and J lost 5, with 12 bases in between. The germline CDR1 and CDR2 sequences are SGHRS and YFSETQ. CDR3 length: 13 residues.

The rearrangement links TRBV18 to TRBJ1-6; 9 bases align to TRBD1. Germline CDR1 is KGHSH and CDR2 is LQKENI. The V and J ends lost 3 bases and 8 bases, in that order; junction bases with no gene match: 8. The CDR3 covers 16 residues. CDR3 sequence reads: CASSPGTGRRHSPLHF. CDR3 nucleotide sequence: TGTGCCAGCTCACCCGGGACAGGGAGAAGGCATTCACCCCTCCACTTT.

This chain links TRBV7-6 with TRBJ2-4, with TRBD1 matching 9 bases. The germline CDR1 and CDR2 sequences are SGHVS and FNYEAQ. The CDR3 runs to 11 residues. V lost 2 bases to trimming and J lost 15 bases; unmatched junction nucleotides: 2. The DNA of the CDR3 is TGTGCCAGCAGCTTAATGGGACAGGGGTACTTC. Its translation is CASSLMGQGYF.

The CDR3 reads CASSWGASYNEQFF. CDR3 in DNA: TGTGCCAGCAGCTGGGGGGCCTCCTACAATGAGCAGTTCTTC. The chain joins TRBV7-9 to TRBJ2-1, with D possibly called TRBD1 or TRBD2 (6 bases each). The V end lost 4 bases, the J end lost 0 bases, and 7 bases lay between the germline ends. This CDR3 is built from 14 residues. The germline V gene encodes CDR1 SEHNR and CDR2 FQNEAQ (reference sequence).

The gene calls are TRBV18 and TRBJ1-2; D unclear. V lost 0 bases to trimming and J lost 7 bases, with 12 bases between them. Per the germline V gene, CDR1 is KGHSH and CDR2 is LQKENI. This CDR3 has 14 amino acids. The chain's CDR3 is CASSPPSGRGGYTF. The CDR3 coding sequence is TGTGCCAGCTCACCACCGTCAGGAAGAGGTGGCTACACCTTC.

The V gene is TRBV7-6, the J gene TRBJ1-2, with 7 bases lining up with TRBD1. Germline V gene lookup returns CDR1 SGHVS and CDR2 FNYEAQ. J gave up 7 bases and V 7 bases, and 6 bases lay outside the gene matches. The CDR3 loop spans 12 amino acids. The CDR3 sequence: CASTTGARGYTF. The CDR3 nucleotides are TGTGCCAGCACTACAGGGGCGCGTGGCTACACCTTC.

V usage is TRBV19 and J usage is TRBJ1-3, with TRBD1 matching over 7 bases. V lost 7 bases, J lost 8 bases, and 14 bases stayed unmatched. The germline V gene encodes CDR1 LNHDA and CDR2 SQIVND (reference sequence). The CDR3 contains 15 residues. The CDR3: CASTRGRGVRDTIYF. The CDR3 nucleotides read TGTGCCAGTACAAGGGGGCGCGGCGTACGGGACACCATATATTTT.

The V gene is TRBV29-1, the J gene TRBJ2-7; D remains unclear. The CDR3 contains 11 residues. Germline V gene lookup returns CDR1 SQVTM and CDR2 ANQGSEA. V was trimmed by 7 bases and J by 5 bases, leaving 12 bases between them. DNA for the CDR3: TGCAGCGGTGGGATTGGCGACGAGCAGTACTTC. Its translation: CSGGIGDEQYF.

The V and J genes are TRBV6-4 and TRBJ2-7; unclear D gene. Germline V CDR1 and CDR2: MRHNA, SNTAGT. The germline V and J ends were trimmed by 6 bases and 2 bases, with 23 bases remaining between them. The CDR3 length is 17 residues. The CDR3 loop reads CASRPDGPPPLAYEQYF. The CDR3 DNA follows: TGTGCCAGCAGGCCCGACGGTCCCCCTCCCCTAGCCTACGAGCAGTACTTC.

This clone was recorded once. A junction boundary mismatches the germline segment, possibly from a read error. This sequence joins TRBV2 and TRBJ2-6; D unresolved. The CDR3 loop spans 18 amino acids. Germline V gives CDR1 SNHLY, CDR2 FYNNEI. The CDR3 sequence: CASSSTGYHTKSGQRPDF. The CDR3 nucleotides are TGTGCCAGCAGTTCTACCGGTTACCATACAAAGTCGGGCCAACGTCCTGACTTC.

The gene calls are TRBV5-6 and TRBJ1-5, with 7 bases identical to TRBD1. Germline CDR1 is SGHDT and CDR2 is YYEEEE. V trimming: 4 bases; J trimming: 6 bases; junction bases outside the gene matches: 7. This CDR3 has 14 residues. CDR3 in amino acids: CASSQRTGAQPQHF. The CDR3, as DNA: TGTGCCAGCAGCCAACGCACAGGGGCTCAGCCCCAGCATTTT.

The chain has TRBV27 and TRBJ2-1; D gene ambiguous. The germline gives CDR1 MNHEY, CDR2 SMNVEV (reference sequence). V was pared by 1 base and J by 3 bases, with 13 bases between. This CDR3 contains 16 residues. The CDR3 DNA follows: TGTGCCAGCAGTTTATGGGCTGGAGCAAGCTACAATGAGCAGTTCTTC. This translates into CASSLWAGASYNEQFF.